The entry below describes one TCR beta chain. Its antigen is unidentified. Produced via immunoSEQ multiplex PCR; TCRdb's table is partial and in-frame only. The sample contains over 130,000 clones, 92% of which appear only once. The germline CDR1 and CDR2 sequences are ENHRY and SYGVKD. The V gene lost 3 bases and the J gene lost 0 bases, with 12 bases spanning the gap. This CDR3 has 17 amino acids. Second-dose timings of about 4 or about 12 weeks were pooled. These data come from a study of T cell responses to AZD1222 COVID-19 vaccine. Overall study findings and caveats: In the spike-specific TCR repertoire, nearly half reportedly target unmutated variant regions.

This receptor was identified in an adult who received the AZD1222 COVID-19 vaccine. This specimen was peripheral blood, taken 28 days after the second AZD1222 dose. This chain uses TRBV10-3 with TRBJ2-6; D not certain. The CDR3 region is CAISEKDGLSGANVLTF. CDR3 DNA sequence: TGTGCCATCAGTGAAAAGGATGGGCTCTCTGGGGCCAACGTCCTGACTTTC.